These 26 T cell receptor beta chains came from one sample sequenced in a study of Tregs in tolerant kidney transplant recipients. Antigens for these TCRs are unknown. Clones were read by immunoSEQ multiplex PCR, and TCRdb kept only the in-frame ones, dropping some. This table has just under 45,000 clones, nearly 97% appearing once. The sample was Tregs from blood cultured with allogeneic cells. These receptors all come from a human donor in good health.

This clone was seen just once. The chain combines TRBV5-1 with TRBJ2-1; 10 bases are shared with TRBD2. Germline V lookup: CDR1 SGHRS, CDR2 YFSETQ. The V and J ends lost 0 bases and 6 bases, in that order; junction bases with no gene match: 9. This CDR3 comprises 17 residues. The CDR3 region has the DNA TGCGCCAGCAGCTTGGTAGGCTGGAGCGGGGGGGCCAATGAGCAGTTCTTC. As protein: CASSLVGWSGGANEQFF. The full variable domain, its missing parts supplied by reference TRBV5-1 and TRBJ2-1, is KAGVTQTPRYLIKTRGQQVTLSCSPISGHRSVSWYQQTPGQGLQFLFEYFSETQRNKGNFPGRFSGRQFSNSRSEMNVSTLELGDSALYLCASSLVGWSGGANEQFFGPGTRLTVL.

This chain connects TRBV19 to TRBJ1-1; TRBD1 is a possible D gene (5 bases). The CDR3 contains 14 residues. V lost 5 bases and J 1 base, leaving 11 bases between the germline ends. Germline values: CDR1 LNHDA, CDR2 SQIVND (reference sequence). The CDR3 nucleotides are TGTGCCAGTAGTCAGGGCGGGGGGAACACTGAAGCTTTCTTT. This sequence encodes CASSQGGGNTEAFF.

The CDR3 DNA sequence: TGTGCCAGCAGCCCCCTTGGGGGGGAGCAGTACTTC. This gives the protein CASSPLGGEQYF. The chain combines TRBV7-3 with TRBJ2-7; tentatively, D is TRBD2 (6 bases). This CDR3 has 12 amino acids. V was clipped by 5 bases and J by 7 bases, with 12 bases between them. In germline, CDR1 is SGHTA, CDR2 FQGTGA.

The chain employs TRBV30 and TRBJ1-2; no firm D call. Germline values: CDR1 GTSNPN, CDR2 SVGIG (reference sequence). There are 13 residues in the CDR3. V lost 0 bases and J lost 4, with 9 bases in between. CDR3 loop: CAWSVLGFYGYTF. The DNA of the CDR3 is TGTGCCTGGAGTGTACTGGGGTTCTATGGCTACACCTTC.

The chain employs TRBV5-1 and TRBJ2-7, with TRBD1 identical over 9 bases. Germline CDR1 reads SGHRS; CDR2 reads YFSETQ. The CDR3 contains 14 residues. V lost 3 bases and J lost 6; bases outside the gene matches: 7. CDR3 amino acids: CASSSGTGSREQYF. The CDR3 nucleotides are TGCGCCAGCAGCTCCGGGACAGGGTCGCGCGAGCAGTACTTC.

The genes are TRBV19 and TRBJ2-5; D may correspond to TRBD1 or TRBD2 (5 bases each). CDR1 is LNHDA and CDR2 is SQIVND in the germline V gene (reference sequence). The CDR3 is made up of 14 amino acids. The V end lost 6 bases, the J end lost 1 base, and 12 bases lay between the germline ends. The CDR3 DNA is TGTGCCAGTAGGAAGCGGCAGGGCCAAGAGACCCAGTACTTC. Translating gives CASRKRQGQETQYF.

V and J are TRBV19 and TRBJ1-1; TRBD1 matches 8 bases. Germline CDR1 reads LNHDA; CDR2 reads SQIVND (reference sequence). With V trimmed by 5 bases and J by 3 bases, 14 bases remained unmatched. The CDR3 totals 17 residues. CDR3 protein: CASSQLGTGGSDTEAFF. The CDR3 DNA follows: TGTGCCAGTAGTCAATTAGGGACAGGCGGTTCGGACACTGAAGCTTTCTTT.

The V gene is TRBV7-9, the J gene TRBJ2-3; D is possibly TRBD1 (5 bases). The CDR3 runs 14 residues. Germline V gene sequence: CDR1 SEHNR, CDR2 FQNEAQ (reference sequence). Trimming removed 1 base from V and 6 bases from J, with 11 bases in between. CDR3 DNA sequence: TGTGCCAGCAGCTTAGGGTCCACAGGTGATACGCAGTATTTT. Translating gives CASSLGSTGDTQYF.

The chain carries TRBV7-9 and TRBJ1-4; D gene uncertain. The CDR3 sequence is 14 residues long. V was clipped by 2 bases and J by 5 bases, with 9 bases between them. Germline V gives CDR1 SEHNR, CDR2 FQNEAQ (reference sequence). The CDR3 bases are TGTGCCAGCAGCTTAACCGCCGGAAATGAAAAACTGTTTTTT. Residues: CASSLTAGNEKLFF.

The genes are TRBV19 and TRBJ1-4; weak D call: TRBD1 (5 bases). The V end lost 5 bases, the J end lost 3 bases, and 13 bases lay between the germline ends. Germline V gene sequence: CDR1 LNHDA, CDR2 SQIVND (reference sequence). There are 15 residues in the CDR3. The CDR3 reads CASSARRQPNEKLFF. DNA of the CDR3: TGTGCCAGTAGTGCCCGGAGACAGCCTAATGAAAAACTGTTTTTT.

J is TRBJ2-5 and V is TRBV5-4, with a possible D match to TRBD2 (6 bases). The germline V gene encodes CDR1 SGHNT and CDR2 YYREEE (reference sequence). The CDR3 sequence is 12 residues long. V was clipped by 5 bases and J by 3 bases, with 8 bases between them. CDR3 sequence (DNA): TGTGCCAGCAGAAGGAGGGAAGAGACCCAGTACTTC. Translation gives CASRRREETQYF.

The V gene is TRBV19, the J gene TRBJ1-2; a weak D match, TRBD1 (5 bases). Germline CDR1 reads LNHDA; CDR2 reads SQIVND (reference sequence). Trimming removed 4 bases at V and 8 bases at J, with 17 bases between. The CDR3 extends over 14 amino acids. CDR3 in amino acids: CASSSGRARGGYTF. CDR3 nucleotide sequence: TGTGCCAGTAGTAGCGGCAGGGCGAGAGGAGGCTACACCTTC.

The V gene is TRBV20-1, the J gene TRBJ2-7; D ambiguous. Trimming took 2 bases from V and 7 from J, leaving 9 bases between them. This CDR3 is built from 11 residues. Germline V lookup: CDR1 DFQATT, CDR2 SNEGSKA (reference sequence). This chain's CDR3 is CSARKGREQYF. Here the CDR3 DNA reads TGCAGTGCTAGAAAAGGAAGGGAGCAGTACTTC.

The chain links TRBV15 to TRBJ2-1; D remains ambiguous. This CDR3 is built from 13 residues. V gave up 5 bases and J gave up 12 bases, with 17 bases separating them. Per the germline V gene, CDR1 is LNHNV and CDR2 is YYDKDF (reference sequence). The DNA of the CDR3 is TGTGCCACCAGCCCCCGAATCCTATCGGGGCAGTTCTTC. Its translation is CATSPRILSGQFF.

This clone was seen just once. The CDR3 spells CASSIAGLAGGPRNEQFF. The DNA of the CDR3 is TGTGCCAGTAGTATCGCCGGCCTAGCGGGAGGGCCGAGGAATGAGCAGTTCTTC. The V gene is TRBV19, the J gene TRBJ2-1; 12 bases map to TRBD2. Germline-derived CDR1 and CDR2 are LNHDA and SQIVND (reference sequence). There are 18 residues in the CDR3. The junction had 13 bases not matched to a gene; V was cut back by 3 bases and J by 7 bases.

The chain couples TRBV15 to TRBJ1-5, with a tentative D call TRBD1 (5 bases). Per germline, CDR1 LNHNV and CDR2 YYDKDF (reference sequence). V was trimmed by 5 bases and J by 5 bases, leaving 16 bases between them. The CDR3 loop spans 15 amino acids. CDR3 sequence reads: CATSAAGAPDQPQHF. For the CDR3, the DNA is TGTGCCACCAGCGCTGCTGGGGCGCCGGATCAGCCCCAGCATTTT.

V usage is TRBV5-1 and J usage is TRBJ2-2; 9 nucleotides match TRBD1. Germline loops: CDR1 SGHRS, CDR2 YFSETQ. V shed 3 bases, J shed 3 bases, and the junction held 3 bases outside the gene matches. There are 15 residues in the CDR3. The CDR3 loop reads CASSSRTGDTGELFF. The CDR3 DNA follows: TGCGCCAGCAGCTCTCGGACAGGGGACACCGGGGAGCTGTTTTTT.

The sample holds one count of this clone. The gene calls are TRBV5-5 and TRBJ2-1; 7 bases match TRBD2. The CDR3 spans 17 residues. The germline V gene has CDR1 SGHKS and CDR2 YYEKEE (reference sequence). V shed 1 base, J shed 6 bases, and the junction held 13 bases outside the gene matches. Written as DNA, the CDR3 is TGTGCCAGCAGCTTGCGGCCGGGGGGACTGTCCCTCAATGAGCAGTTCTTC. Amino acids: CASSLRPGGLSLNEQFF.

V is TRBV7-2 and J is TRBJ2-7; 10 bases agree with TRBD2. The CDR3 has 17 residues. Germline V lookup: CDR1 SGHTA, CDR2 FQGNSA. The V segment lost 5 bases and the J segment 3 bases; nucleotides outside the gene matches: 13. CDR3 region: CASSPAGGTSALYEQYF. For the CDR3, the DNA is TGTGCCAGCAGCCCCGCGGGCGGGACTAGCGCTCTCTACGAGCAGTACTTC. Full variable domain (rest looked up from reference TRBV7-2 and TRBJ2-7): GAGVSQSPSNKVTEKGKDVELRCDPISGHTALYWYRQSLGQGLEFLIYFQGNSAPDKSGLPSDRFSAERTGGSVSTLTIQRTQQEDSAVYLCASSPAGGTSALYEQYFGPGTRLTVT.

The CDR3 spells CASIRSASRDGVDTQYF. The DNA for the CDR3 is TGTGCCAGCATCCGTTCGGCTTCTAGGGACGGGGTCGATACGCAGTATTTT. V gene TRBV7-9 combines with J gene TRBJ2-3; tentatively, D is TRBD1 or TRBD2 (5 bases each). V lost 7 bases and J 6 bases, leaving 26 bases between the germline ends. CDR1 and CDR2 (germline): SEHNR, FQNEAQ (reference sequence). CDR3 length: 17 residues.

The V and J genes are TRBV11-3 and TRBJ1-1; no firm D call. The CDR3 spans 11 residues. Germline V lookup: CDR1 SGHNT, CDR2 YENEEA. V was trimmed by 3 bases and J by 12 bases, leaving 11 bases between them. CDR3 bases: TGTGCCAGCAGCTTGAGACCGGTAACTTTCTTT. Its translation: CASSLRPVTFF.

The chain combines TRBV5-1 with TRBJ2-7, with a possible D match to TRBD2 (5 bases). The V gene lost 5 bases and the J gene lost 8 bases, with 26 bases spanning the gap. Per germline, CDR1 SGHRS and CDR2 YFSETQ. The CDR3 contains 16 residues. The DNA for the CDR3 is TGCGCCAGCAGTTCTACTTTCGGACTCCAATCCCCTCAGCAGTACTTC. Translating it yields CASSSTFGLQSPQQYF.

This clone was recorded only once. This rearrangement joins TRBV7-9 to TRBJ1-1; D gene uncertain. The length of the CDR3 is 13 residues. Trimming took off 8 bases at V and 1 base at J, with 11 bases between the two ends. Looked up from germline, CDR1 is SEHNR and CDR2 is FQNEAQ (reference sequence). Written as DNA, the CDR3 is TGTGCCAGCCTAATGGGAGGGAACACTGAAGCTTTCTTT. This encodes CASLMGGNTEAFF. The whole variable domain, filled in from reference TRBV7-9 and TRBJ1-1, reads DTGVSQNPRHKITKRGQNVTFRCDPISEHNRLYWYRQTLGQGPEFLTYFQNEAQLEKSRLLSDRFSAERPKGSFSTLEIQRTEQGDSAMYLCASLMGGNTEAFFGQGTRLTVV.

As concerns this clone: The junction departs from the called germline gene at one end, perhaps through a read error. This rearrangement joins TRBV7-7 to TRBJ2-5; 7 nucleotides line up with TRBD1. Germline assignment: CDR1 SSHAT and CDR2 FNYEAQ (reference sequence). The CDR3 consists of 13 residues. The chain's CDR3 is CASSSRQGETQYF. The CDR3 region has the DNA TGTGCTAGCAGCTCTAGACAGGGAGAGACCCAGTACTTC.

The rearrangement links TRBV9 to TRBJ2-1; D remains ambiguous. This CDR3 has 15 amino acids. The V end was cut by 3 bases, the J end by 0 bases, with 10 bases between. Germline values: CDR1 SGDLS, CDR2 YYNGEE. The CDR3 coding sequence is TGTGCCAGCAGCGAAGCCTTAAGCTCCTACAATGAGCAGTTCTTC. It specifies CASSEALSSYNEQFF.

The rearrangement links TRBV5-1 to TRBJ1-1, with no clear D. This CDR3 spans 15 amino acids. Trimming stripped 1 base from V and 3 bases from J, with 13 bases between. The germline V gene encodes CDR1 SGHRS and CDR2 YFSETQ. The CDR3 loop reads CASSLNRALDTEAFF. The CDR3 DNA reads TGCGCCAGCAGCTTGAACCGAGCCTTGGACACTGAAGCTTTCTTT.